One sample yielded the 17 T cell receptor beta chains listed below, sequenced in a study of T cell clusters in autoimmune cytopenias. TRB rearrangements were amplified by touch-down multiplex PCR with mixed TRB-A/B primers. Following a re-call of the multiplex PCR reads, TCRdb has one entry per CDR3 protein and lacks DNA. The ten most abundant clones cover less than 4% of a sample with some 7,700 distinct CDR3 sequences. Tens of thousands of genome equivalents of blood DNA were amplified for TRB. The sample taken for sequencing was peripheral blood. All receptors come from a human donor with an autoimmune cytopenia or autoimmune hepatitis (not recorded which).

The V and J genes are TRBV5-1 and TRBJ1-5; there is no DNA to check the TCRdb D call of TRBD1. The CDR3 length is 14 residues. Germline V gene lookup returns CDR1 SGHRS and CDR2 YFSETQ. The CDR3: CASSLNSGSQPQHF.

Measured by frequency, this clonotype is medium-sized (0.01 to 0.1%). The rearrangement links TRBV30 to TRBJ2-1; TCRdb picks TRBD2, but there is no DNA to check that call. The CDR3 extends over 14 amino acids. The germline V gene encodes CDR1 GTSNPN and CDR2 SVGIG (reference sequence). The CDR3 reads CAWKGLAGGTEQFF. Using reference TRBV30 and TRBJ2-1 for the parts outside the CDR3, the full variable domain is SQTIHQWPATLVQPVGSPLSLECTVEGTSNPNLYWYRQAAGRGLQLLFYSVGIGQISSEVPQNLSASRPQDRQFILSSKKLLLSDSGFYLCAWKGLAGGTEQFFGPGTRLTVL.

The chain is built from TRBV10-3 and TRBJ1-4; the D gene TCRdb calls, TRBD1, cannot be checked with no DNA. The germline V gene has CDR1 ENHRY and CDR2 SYGVKD. The CDR3 extends over 14 amino acids. This CDR3 is CAISDGQGDEKLFF.

The V gene is TRBV6-2 or TRBV6-3, the J gene TRBJ2-3; TCRdb selects TRBD2, and the lack of DNA leaves this call unchecked. The CDR3 runs to 17 residues. Looked up from germline, CDR1 is MNHEY and CDR2 is SVGEGT. CDR3 sequence reads: CASSLNGASGSTDTQYF.

The genes are TRBV20-1 and TRBJ2-3. CDR1 DFQATT and CDR2 SNEGSKA come from the germline V gene (reference sequence). The CDR3 has 13 amino acids. The CDR3 loop is CSARDWGTDTQYF.

Measured by frequency, this clonotype is medium-sized (0.01 to 0.1%). The chain carries TRBV6-6 and TRBJ2-6; the D gene TCRdb calls, TRBD1, cannot be checked with no DNA. Germline V CDR1 and CDR2: MNHNY, SVGAGI (reference sequence). The CDR3 has 16 residues. CDR3 region: CASTPWDRTVANVLTF.

In terms of frequency, this clonotype is medium-sized. V gene TRBV15 combines with J gene TRBJ1-3. The CDR3 is 14 amino acids. CDR1 and CDR2 (germline): LNHNV, YYDKDF (reference sequence). CDR3: CATSRVGPGNTIYF.

The chain has TRBV6-5 and TRBJ2-7. The CDR3 spans 16 residues. The germline V gene has CDR1 MNHEY and CDR2 SVGAGI. The CDR3 reads CASSYSLVGTVYEQYF.

Measured by frequency, this clonotype is medium-sized. The rearrangement joins TRBV12-3 or TRBV12-4 to TRBJ1-2; TCRdb's D gene call, TRBD1, goes unchecked for lack of DNA. CDR3 size: 15 residues. CDR3: CASSKRDRENYGYTF.

Judged by frequency, this clonotype is medium-sized. The rearrangement uses TRBV20-1 and TRBJ2-1. CDR1 and CDR2 (germline): DFQATT, SNEGSKA (reference sequence). This CDR3 contains 12 residues. CDR3 protein: CSARRHPNEQFF.

Considering frequency, this clonotype is medium-sized (0.01 to 0.1%). The rearrangement uses TRBV6-4 and TRBJ1-1; checking the TCRdb D call of TRBD1 is not possible without DNA. Germline V gives CDR1 MRHNA, CDR2 SNTAGT. This CDR3 comprises 14 residues. The chain's CDR3 is CASSARTGNTEAFF.

This clonotype ranks as medium-sized in terms of frequency. This rearrangement joins TRBV10-3 to TRBJ2-2. The CDR3 is 12 residues long. CDR1 and CDR2 from the germline V gene are ENHRY and SYGVKD. CDR3 sequence reads: CAISETTGELFF.

The J gene is TRBJ1-1, the V gene TRBV12-3 or TRBV12-4; TCRdb gives TRBD1 as the D gene, but with no DNA this cannot be confirmed. The CDR3 contains 15 residues. CDR3 region: CASSPPRPRNTEAFF.

According to its frequency, this clonotype is medium-sized. V is TRBV7-2 and J is TRBJ2-1; the D gene TCRdb calls, TRBD2, cannot be checked with no DNA. The CDR3 sequence is 19 residues long. CDR1 and CDR2 (germline): SGHTA, FQGNSA. CDR3 sequence reads: CASSLDFRQGLAPYNEQFF.

This clonotype is called medium-sized based on its frequency. The chain couples TRBV6-1 to TRBJ2-1; absent DNA, TCRdb's TRBD1 call cannot be checked. The V gene's germline CDR1 is MNHNS and CDR2 SASEGT. This CDR3 is 14 amino acids long. The CDR3 region is CASRRGQRYNEQFF.

This clonotype ranks as medium-sized in terms of frequency. The chain recombines TRBV6-6 with TRBJ1-6. CDR1 is MNHNY, CDR2 SVGAGI, per germline (reference sequence). The CDR3 length is 15 residues. The CDR3 loop reads CASSYLVQGGSPLHF.

This clonotype registers medium-sized by frequency. V gene TRBV30 combines with J gene TRBJ2-1; the D gene TCRdb calls, TRBD2, cannot be checked with no DNA. The CDR3 is 14 residues long. Germline CDR1 and CDR2: GTSNPN and SVGIG (reference sequence). The CDR3 reads CAWSEGDYINEQFF.